This T cell receptor (beta chain) was documented in a study of blood T cells in healthy people across ages (dated by TCRdb to the mid-2010s). At the level of the whole study: In model experiments, template switching captured roughly one uniquely barcoded TCR beta cDNA molecule for every two T cells. The study measured age-related changes in TCR beta repertoire diversity using deep sequencing normalized with unique cDNA molecular identifiers. The donors were divided into four age groups: young (average roughly 17 years), middle-aged (around 37), aged (under 70) and long-lived (about 79). To avoid experimental bias, donors of different ages were distributed randomly across sequencing lanes. For two donors (one aged 18 to 29 and one aged 80 or older), the study analyzed two additional independent replicas of 1 million unique cDNA reads from the same blood draw.

The paper as a whole reports these results and caveats: Estimates of total diversity from one million sequenced T cells were regarded as lower bounds and underestimates. Compared with the aged group, more naive CD4+ T cells, fewer expanded clones and increased TCR diversity were shown by the long-lived group, suggesting age selection. As age increased, observed TCR beta diversity per million T cells dropped in a roughly linear way, and a significant reduction was already evident by age about 40. The CMV infection status of donors was not known, potentially confounding age-related changes in expanded clonotypes. Bulk unsorted PBMC profiling prevented conclusive comparison of naive and antigen-experienced compartments. There was a strong correlation between observed TCR beta diversity and the percentage of naive T cells measured by flow cytometry.

Via the germline V gene (reference sequence), CDR1 is DFQATT and CDR2 SNEGSKA. The CDR3, from cysteine to phenylalanine, totals 12 residues. CDR3 DNA only is kept here, 36 bases in frame from base 1. V and J are truncated by 3 bases and 8 bases respectively, leaving an intervening sequence of 11 bases. Library method: 5' RACE. The sequencing machine was an Illumina HiSeq 2500. A second PCR of about 6 to 11 cycles was run with a J-beta primer mix and a sample-barcoded 5' primer. Each TCR beta cDNA molecule received a unique molecular identifier from a template-switch 5' adaptor carrying 12 random nucleotides. Each sample yielded at least 3 million CDR3-containing paired-end reads. The Mint cDNA synthesis kit, primed by a TRBC-specific oligonucleotide, was used to synthesize first-strand cDNA from all RNA. Following uracil-DNA glycosylase treatment, all cDNA underwent a first 18-cycle PCR with the universal primers M1SS and BC2_uni_R. The authors processed their data as follows. Normalization of each sample was performed by random selection of 1 million high-quality reads, each carrying a distinct molecular identifier. Reads with shared molecular identifiers were discarded instead of being binned into consensus sequences. MiTCR, run with a Q25 quality threshold and the strictest error-elimination algorithm, handled CDR3 identification, clonotype clustering and error correction. A nonparametric unseen species model with Euler transformation was used to estimate a lower bound on total TCR beta diversity. The public sequencing data were trimmed at Q25 with fastp and processed into clonotypes with MiXCR by TCRdb, which kept only in-frame beta chains. Every CDR3 protein is listed once, alongside the most common genes and DNA of its rows. The V and J calls, along with clone size, are taken from TCRdb and not from the paper's own processing. In this sample the table shows over a million distinct CDR3 sequences, around 55% of which occur a single time. The ten largest clones take up 6.5% to 8.5% of the sample.

Donors were 39 systemically healthy Caucasian individuals from Russia aged roughly 6 to 100 years. Around 10 milliliters of peripheral blood were drawn from each donor into EDTA-treated Vacutainer tubes. Ficoll-Paque density-gradient centrifugation was used to isolate PBMCs, with at least 6 million obtained per sample. Trizol reagent was used to extract total RNA from the PBMCs, yielding at least 6 micrograms per sample. For every donor, flow cytometry on a PBMC aliquot measured the percentage of naive CD45RAhigh/CD27high T cells. This clonotype was observed a few times. There is no known antigen for this receptor. Nothing much larger sits one base from this clone, and base qualities are not available.

The origin of this receptor is a man younger than 35 in good health. The material sequenced was blood. This chain is built from TRBV20-1 and TRBJ2-1; perhaps TRBD2 is the D gene, with 7 bases matching. The DNA reads TGCAGTGCTAGGGGAGGGGGGGATGAGCAGTTCTTC. This sequence encodes CSARGGGDEQFF.